This paragraph reports one T cell receptor beta chain. The authors' processing: Using reference gene primer amplification, nucleated cell counts were estimated. The table came from immunoSEQ multiplex PCR; TCRdb's copy has only in-frame clones and leaves some out. From that table come the V and J calls and clone size; the DNA was used to work out D and trimming. The table lists 280,000 or so clones, roughly 90% of them singletons. The entry originates in a study of blood T cell repertoires in COVID-19. About the study: Sources were T cells, B-cell-depleted T cells, or PBMCs; the material itself was cDNA or gDNA.

Germline V gene sequence: CDR1 SGHNT, CDR2 YYREEE (reference sequence). J gave up 3 bases and V 2 bases, and 3 bases lay outside the gene matches. The CDR3 runs to 15 residues. Grouping used clinical history reported by participants in a survey and questionnaire. Sequencing used PBMCs or T cells enriched from blood (not recorded which). The TCR was taken from a woman aged 45 to 65 who had been exposed to COVID-19. The chain employs TRBV5-4 and TRBJ2-5; 11 bases agree with TRBD2. CDR3 in amino acids: CASSFKLAGEETQYF. CDR3 in DNA: TGTGCCAGCAGCTTCAAACTAGCGGGGGAAGAGACCCAGTACTTC.